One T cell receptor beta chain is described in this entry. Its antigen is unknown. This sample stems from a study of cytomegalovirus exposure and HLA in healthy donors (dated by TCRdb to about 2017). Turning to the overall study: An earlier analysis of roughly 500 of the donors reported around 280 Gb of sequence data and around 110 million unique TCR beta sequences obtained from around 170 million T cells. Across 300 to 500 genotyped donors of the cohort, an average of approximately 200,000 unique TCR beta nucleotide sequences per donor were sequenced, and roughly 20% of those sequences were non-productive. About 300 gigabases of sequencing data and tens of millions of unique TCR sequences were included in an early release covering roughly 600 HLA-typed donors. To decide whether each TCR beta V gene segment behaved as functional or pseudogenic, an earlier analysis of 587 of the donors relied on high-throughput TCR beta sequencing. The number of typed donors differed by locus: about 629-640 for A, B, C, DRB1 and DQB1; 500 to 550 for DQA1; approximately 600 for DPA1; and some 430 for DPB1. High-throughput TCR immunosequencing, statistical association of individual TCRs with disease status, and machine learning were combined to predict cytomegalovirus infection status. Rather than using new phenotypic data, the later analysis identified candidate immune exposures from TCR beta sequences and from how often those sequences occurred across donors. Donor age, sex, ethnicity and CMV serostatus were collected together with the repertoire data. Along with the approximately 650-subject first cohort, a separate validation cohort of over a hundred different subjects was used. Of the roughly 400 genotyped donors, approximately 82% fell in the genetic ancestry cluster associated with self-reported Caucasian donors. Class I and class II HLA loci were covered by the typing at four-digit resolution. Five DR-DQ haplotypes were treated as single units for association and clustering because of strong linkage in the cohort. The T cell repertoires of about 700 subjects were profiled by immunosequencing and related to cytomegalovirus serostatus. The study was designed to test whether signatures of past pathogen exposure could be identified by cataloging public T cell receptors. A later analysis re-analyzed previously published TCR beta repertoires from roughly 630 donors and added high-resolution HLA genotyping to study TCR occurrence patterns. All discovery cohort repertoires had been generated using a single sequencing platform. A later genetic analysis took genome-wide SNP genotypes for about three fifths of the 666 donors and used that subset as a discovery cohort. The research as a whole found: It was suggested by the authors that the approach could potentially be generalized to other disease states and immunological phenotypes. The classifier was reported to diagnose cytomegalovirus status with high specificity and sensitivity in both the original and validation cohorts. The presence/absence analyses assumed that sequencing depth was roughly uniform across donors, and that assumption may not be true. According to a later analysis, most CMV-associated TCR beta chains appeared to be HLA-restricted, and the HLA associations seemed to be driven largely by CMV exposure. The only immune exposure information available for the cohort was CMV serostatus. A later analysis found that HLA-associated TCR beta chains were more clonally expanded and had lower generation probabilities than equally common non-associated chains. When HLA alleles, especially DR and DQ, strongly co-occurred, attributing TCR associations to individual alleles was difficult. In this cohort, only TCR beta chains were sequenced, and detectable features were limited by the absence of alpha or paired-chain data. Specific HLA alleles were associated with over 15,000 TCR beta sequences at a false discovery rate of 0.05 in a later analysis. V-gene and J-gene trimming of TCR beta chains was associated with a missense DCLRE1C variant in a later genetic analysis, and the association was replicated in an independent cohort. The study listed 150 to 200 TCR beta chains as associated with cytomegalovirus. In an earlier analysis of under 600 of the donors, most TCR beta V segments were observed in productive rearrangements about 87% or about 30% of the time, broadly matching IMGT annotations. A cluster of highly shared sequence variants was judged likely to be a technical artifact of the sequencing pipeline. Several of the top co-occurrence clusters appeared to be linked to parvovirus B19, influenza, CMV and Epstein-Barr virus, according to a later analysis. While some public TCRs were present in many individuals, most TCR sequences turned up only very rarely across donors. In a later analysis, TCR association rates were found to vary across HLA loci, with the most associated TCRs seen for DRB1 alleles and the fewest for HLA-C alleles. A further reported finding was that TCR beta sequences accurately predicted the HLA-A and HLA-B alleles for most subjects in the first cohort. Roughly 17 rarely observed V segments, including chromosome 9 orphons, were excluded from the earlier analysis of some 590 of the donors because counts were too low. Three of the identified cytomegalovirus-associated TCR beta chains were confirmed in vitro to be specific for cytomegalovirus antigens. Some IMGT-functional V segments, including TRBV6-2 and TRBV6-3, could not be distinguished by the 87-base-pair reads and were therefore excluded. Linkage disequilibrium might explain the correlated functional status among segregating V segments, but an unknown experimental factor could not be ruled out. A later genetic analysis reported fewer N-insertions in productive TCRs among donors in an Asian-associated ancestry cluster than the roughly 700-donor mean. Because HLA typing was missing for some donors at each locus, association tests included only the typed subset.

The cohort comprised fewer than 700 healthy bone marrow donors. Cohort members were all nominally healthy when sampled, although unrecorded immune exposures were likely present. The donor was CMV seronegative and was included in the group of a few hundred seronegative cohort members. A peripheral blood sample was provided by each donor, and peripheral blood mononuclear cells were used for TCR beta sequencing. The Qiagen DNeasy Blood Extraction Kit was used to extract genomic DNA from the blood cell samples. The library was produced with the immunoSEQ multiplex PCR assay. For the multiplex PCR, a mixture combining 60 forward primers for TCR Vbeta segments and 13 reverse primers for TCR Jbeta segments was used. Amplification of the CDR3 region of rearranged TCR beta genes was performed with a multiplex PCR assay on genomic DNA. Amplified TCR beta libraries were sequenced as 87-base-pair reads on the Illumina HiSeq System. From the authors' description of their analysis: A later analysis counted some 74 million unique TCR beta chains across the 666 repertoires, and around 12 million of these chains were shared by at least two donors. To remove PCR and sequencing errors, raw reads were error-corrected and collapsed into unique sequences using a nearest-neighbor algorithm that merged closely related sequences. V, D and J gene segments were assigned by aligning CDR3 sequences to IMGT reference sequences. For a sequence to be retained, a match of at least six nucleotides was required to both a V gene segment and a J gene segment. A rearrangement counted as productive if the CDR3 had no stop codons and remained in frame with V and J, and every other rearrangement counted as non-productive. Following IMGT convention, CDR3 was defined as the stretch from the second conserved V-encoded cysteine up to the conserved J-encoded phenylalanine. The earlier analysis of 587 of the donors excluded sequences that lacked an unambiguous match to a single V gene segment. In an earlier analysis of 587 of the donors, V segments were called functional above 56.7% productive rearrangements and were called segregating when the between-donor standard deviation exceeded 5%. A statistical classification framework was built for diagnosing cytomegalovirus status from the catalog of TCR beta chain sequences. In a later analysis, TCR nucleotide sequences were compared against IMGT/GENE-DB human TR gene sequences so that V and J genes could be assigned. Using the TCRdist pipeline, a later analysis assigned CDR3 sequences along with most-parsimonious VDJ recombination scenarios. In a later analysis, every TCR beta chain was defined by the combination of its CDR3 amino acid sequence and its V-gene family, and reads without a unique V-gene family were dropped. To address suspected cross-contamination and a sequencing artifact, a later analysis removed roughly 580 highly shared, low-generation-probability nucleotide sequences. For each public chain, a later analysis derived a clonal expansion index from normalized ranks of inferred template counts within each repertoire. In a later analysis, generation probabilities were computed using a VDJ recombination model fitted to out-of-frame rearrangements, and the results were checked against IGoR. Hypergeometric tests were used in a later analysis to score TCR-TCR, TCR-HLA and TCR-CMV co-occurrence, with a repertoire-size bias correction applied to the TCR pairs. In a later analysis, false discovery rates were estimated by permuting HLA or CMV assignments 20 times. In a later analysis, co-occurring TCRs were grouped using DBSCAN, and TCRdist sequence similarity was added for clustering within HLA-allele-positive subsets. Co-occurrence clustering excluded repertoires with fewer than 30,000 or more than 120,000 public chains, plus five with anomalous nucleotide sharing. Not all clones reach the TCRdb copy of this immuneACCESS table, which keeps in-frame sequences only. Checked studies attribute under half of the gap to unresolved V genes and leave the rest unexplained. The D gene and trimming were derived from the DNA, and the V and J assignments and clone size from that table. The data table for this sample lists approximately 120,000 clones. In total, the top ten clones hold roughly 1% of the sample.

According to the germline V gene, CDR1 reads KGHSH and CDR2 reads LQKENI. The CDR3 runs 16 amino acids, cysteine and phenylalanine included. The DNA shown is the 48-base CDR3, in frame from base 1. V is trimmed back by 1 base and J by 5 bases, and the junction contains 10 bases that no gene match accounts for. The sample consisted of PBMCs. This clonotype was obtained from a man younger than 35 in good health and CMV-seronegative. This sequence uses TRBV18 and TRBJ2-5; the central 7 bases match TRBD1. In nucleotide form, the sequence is TGTGCCAGCTCACCACTGAGACAGGGACCAGTGGAGACCCAGTACTTC. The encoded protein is CASSPLRQGPVETQYF.